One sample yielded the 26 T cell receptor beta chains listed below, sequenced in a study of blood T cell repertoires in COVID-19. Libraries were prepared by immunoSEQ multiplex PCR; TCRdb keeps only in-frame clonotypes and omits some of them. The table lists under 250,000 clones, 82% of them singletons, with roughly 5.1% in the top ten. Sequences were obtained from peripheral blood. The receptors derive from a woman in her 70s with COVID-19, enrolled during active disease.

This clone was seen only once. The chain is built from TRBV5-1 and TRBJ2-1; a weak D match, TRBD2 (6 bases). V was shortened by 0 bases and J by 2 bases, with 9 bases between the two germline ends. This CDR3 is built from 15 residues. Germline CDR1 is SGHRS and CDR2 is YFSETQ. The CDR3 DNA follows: TGCGCCAGCAGCTTGGTGGCGGGACCCTACAATGAGCAGTTCTTC. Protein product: CASSLVAGPYNEQFF.

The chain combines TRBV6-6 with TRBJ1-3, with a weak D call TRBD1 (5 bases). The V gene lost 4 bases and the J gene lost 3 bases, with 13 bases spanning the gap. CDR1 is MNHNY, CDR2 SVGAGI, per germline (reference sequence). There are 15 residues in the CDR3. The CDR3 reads CASSFSGGFGNTIYF. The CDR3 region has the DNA TGTGCCAGCAGTTTTAGTGGGGGGTTTGGAAACACCATATATTTT.

The CDR3 DNA reads TGTGCCAGCAGCTTAGTGGACAGGGAGCTCCAGCCCCAGCATTTT. It is translated as CASSLVDRELQPQHF. V is TRBV7-4 and J is TRBJ1-5; the match to TRBD1 covers 8 bases. V lost 1 base, J lost 7 bases, and 6 bases stayed unmatched. The V gene's germline CDR1 is SGHVT and CDR2 SQSDAQ. The CDR3 extends over 15 amino acids.

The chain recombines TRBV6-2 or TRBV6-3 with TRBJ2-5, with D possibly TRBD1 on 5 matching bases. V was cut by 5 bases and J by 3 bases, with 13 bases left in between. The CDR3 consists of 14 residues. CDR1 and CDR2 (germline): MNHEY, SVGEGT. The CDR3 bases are TGTGCCAGCAGTCTACGGAGCAGGGAAGAGACCCAGTACTTC. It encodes CASSLRSREETQYF.

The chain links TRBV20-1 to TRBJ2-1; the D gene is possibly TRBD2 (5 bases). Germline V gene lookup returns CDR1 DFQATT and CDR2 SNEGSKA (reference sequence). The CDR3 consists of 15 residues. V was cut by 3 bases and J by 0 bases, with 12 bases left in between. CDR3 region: CSASTGFLSYNEQFF. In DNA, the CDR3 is TGCAGTGCTAGTACGGGATTTCTCTCCTACAATGAGCAGTTCTTC.

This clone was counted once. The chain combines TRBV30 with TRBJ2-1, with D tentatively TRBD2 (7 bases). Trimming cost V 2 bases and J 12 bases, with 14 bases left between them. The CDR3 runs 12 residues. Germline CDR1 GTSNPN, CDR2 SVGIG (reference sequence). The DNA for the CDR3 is TGTGCCTGGAGTACCACAGGGAGGGCGCAGTTCTTC. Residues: CAWSTTGRAQFF. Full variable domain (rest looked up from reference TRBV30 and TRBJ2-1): SQTIHQWPATLVQPVGSPLSLECTVEGTSNPNLYWYRQAAGRGLQLLFYSVGIGQISSEVPQNLSASRPQDRQFILSSKKLLLSDSGFYLCAWSTTGRAQFFGPGTRLTVL.

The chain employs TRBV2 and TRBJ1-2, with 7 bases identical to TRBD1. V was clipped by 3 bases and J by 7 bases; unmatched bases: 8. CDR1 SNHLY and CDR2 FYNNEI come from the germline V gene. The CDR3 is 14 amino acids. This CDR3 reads CASSDQRQGAGYTF. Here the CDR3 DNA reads TGTGCCAGCAGTGACCAACGACAGGGTGCTGGCTACACCTTC.

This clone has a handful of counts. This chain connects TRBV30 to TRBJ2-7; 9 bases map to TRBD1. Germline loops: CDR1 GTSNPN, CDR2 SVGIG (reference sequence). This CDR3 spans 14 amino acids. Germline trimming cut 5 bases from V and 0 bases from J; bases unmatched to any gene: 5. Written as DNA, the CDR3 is TGTGCCTGGGATCCGGGACAGGGCTCCTACGAGCAGTACTTC. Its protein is CAWDPGQGSYEQYF.

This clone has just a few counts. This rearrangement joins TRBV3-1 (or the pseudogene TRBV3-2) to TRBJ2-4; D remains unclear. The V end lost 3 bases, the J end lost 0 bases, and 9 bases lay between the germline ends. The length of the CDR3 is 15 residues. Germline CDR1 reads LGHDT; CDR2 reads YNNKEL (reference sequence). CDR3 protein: CASSHNTLAKNIQYF. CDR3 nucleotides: TGTGCCAGCAGCCATAACACCCTAGCCAAAAACATTCAGTACTTC.

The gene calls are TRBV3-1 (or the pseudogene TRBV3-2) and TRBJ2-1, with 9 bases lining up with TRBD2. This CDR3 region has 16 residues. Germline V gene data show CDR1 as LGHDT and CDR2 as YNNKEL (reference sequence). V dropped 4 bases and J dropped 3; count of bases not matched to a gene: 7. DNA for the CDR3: TGTGCCAGCAGCCTCACGCTAGCGGGAAACTACAATGAGCAGTTCTTC. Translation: CASSLTLAGNYNEQFF.

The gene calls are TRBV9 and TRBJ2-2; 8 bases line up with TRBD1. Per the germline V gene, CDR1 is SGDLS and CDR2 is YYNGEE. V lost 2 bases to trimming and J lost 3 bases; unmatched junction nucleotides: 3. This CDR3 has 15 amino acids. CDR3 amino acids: CASSVRTGYTGELFF. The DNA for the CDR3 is TGTGCCAGCAGCGTTCGGACAGGGTACACCGGGGAGCTGTTTTTT.

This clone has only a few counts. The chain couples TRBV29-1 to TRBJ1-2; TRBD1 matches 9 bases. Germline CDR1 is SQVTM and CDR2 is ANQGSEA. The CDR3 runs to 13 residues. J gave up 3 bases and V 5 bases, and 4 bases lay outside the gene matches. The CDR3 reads CSVWDRVDYGYTF. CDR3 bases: TGCAGCGTTTGGGACAGGGTGGACTATGGCTACACCTTC.

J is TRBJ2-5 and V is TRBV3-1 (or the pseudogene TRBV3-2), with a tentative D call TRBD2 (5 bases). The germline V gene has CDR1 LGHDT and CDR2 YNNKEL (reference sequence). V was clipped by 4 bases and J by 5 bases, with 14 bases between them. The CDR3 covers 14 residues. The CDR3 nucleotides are TGTGCCAGCAGCCCTAACGGTAGGAGGGAGACCCAGTACTTC. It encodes CASSPNGRRETQYF.

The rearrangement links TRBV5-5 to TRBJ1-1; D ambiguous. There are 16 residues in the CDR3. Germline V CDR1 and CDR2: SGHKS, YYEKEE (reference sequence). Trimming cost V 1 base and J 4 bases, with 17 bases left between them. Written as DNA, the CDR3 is TGTGCCAGCAGCTTGCAACCCGCAAACCTAGGCACTGAAGCTTTCTTT. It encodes CASSLQPANLGTEAFF.

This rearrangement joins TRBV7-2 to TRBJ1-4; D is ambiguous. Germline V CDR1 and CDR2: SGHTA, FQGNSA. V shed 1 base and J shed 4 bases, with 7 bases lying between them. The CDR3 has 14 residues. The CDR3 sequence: CASSLDRVNEKLFF. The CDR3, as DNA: TGTGCCAGCAGCTTAGACAGAGTTAATGAAAAACTGTTTTTT.

The chain's CDR3 is CASSLVGTELETQYF. Here the CDR3 DNA reads TGTGCCAGCAGCTTGGTGGGGACAGAGCTAGAGACCCAGTACTTC. The chain couples TRBV5-4 to TRBJ2-5; 7 nucleotides match TRBD1. The junction had 6 bases not matched to a gene; V was cut back by 0 bases and J by 4 bases. The CDR3 consists of 15 residues. Germline V lookup: CDR1 SGHNT, CDR2 YYREEE (reference sequence). The full variable domain, its missing parts supplied by reference TRBV5-4 and TRBJ2-5, is ETGVTQSPTHLIKTRGQQVTLRCSSQSGHNTVSWYQQALGQGPQFIFQYYREEENGRGNFPPRFSGLQFPNYSSELNVNALELDDSALYLCASSLVGTELETQYFGPGTRLLVL.

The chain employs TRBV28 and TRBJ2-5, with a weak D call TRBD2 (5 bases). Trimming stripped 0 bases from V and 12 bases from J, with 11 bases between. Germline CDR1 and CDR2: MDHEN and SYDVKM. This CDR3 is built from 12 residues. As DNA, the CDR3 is TGTGCCAGCAGTTTATGGGCGGGCCCAAAGTACTTC. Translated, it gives CASSLWAGPKYF. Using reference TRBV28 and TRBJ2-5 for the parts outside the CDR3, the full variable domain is DVKVTQSSRYLVKRTGEKVFLECVQDMDHENMFWYRQDPGLGLRLIYFSYDVKMKEKGDIPEGYSVSREKKERFSLILESASTNQTSMYLCASSLWAGPKYFGPGTRLLVL.

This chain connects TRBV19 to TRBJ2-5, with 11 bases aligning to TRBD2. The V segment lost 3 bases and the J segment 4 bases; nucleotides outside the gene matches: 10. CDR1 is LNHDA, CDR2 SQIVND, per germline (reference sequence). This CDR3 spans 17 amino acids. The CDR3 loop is CASSILSPGLAGETQYF. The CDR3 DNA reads TGTGCCAGTAGTATCCTGTCACCCGGACTAGCGGGAGAGACCCAGTACTTC.

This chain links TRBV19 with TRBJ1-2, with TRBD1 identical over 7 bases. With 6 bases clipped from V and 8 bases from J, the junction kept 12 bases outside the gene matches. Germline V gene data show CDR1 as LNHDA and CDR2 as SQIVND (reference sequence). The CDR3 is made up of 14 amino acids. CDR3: CASRPTGTESGYTF. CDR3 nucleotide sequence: TGTGCCAGTAGGCCAACCGGGACAGAATCGGGCTACACCTTC.

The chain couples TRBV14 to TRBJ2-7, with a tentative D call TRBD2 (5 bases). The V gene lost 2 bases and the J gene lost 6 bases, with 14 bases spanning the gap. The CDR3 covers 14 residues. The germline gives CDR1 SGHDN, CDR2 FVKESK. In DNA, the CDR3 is TGTGCCAGCAGCCAATTCCCGGGGAGCTCCGAGCAGTACTTC. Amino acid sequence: CASSQFPGSSEQYF. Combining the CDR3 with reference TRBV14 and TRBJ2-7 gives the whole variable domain EAGVTQFPSHSVIEKGQTVTLRCDPISGHDNLYWYRRVMGKEIKFLLHFVKESKQDESGMPNNRFLAERTGGTYSTLKVQPAELEDSGVYFCASSQFPGSSEQYFGPGTRLTVT.

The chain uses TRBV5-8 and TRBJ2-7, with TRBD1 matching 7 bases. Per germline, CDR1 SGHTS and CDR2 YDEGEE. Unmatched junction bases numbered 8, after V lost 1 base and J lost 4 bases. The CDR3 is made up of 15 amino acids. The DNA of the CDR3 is TGTGCCAGCAGCTTGAGGGAGACAGGGTATTACGAGCAGTACTTC. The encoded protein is CASSLRETGYYEQYF.

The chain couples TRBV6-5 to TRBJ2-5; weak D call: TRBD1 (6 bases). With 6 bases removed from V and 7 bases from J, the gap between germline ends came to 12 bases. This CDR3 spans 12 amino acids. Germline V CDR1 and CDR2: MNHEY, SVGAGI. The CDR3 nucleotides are TGTGCCAGCAGATCGGACAGTGGGACCCAGTACTTC. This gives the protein CASRSDSGTQYF.

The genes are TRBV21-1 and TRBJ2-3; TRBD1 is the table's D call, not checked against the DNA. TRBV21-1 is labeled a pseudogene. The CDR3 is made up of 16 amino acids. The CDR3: CASSKEPGGSTDTQYF. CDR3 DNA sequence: TGTGCCAGCAGCAAAGAACCAGGGGGCTCCACAGATACGCAGTATTTT.

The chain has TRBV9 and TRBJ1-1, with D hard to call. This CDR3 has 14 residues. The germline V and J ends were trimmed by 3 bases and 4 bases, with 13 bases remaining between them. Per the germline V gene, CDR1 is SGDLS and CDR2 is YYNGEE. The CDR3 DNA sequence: TGTGCCAGCAGCGCCGGAGAGAGGGCCACTGAAGCTTTCTTT. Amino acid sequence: CASSAGERATEAFF.

The CDR3 is CASSMGTGPYGYTF. In nucleotides, the CDR3 is TGTGCCAGCTCAATGGGGACAGGACCCTATGGCTACACCTTC. This chain uses TRBV18 with TRBJ1-2; TRBD1 aligns across 8 bases. Germline V gives CDR1 KGHSH, CDR2 LQKENI. V shed 5 bases and J 4 bases; nucleotides not matched to a gene: 6. CDR3 size: 14 residues.

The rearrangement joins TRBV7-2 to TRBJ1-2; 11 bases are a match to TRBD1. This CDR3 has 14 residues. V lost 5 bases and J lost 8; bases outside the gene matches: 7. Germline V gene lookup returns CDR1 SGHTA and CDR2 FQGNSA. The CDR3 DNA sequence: TGTGCCAGCAGCCCGGGGACAGGGGGTCAAGGCTACACCTTC. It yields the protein CASSPGTGGQGYTF.